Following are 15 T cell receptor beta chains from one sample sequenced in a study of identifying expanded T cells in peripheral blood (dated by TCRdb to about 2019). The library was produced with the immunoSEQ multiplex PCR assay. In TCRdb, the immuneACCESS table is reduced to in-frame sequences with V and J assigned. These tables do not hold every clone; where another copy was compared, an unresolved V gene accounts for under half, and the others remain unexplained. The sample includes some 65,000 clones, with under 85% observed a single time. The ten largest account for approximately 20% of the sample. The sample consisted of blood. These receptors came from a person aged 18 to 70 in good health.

The CDR3, as DNA: TGTGCCAGCAGCCGGACAGTAAACACTGAAGCTTTCTTT. Its translation is CASSRTVNTEAFF. V usage is TRBV11-3 and J usage is TRBJ1-1; D possibly corresponds to TRBD1 (6 bases). From germline, CDR1 is SGHNT and CDR2 YENEEA. Trimming removed 5 bases from V and 2 bases from J, with 9 bases in between. This CDR3 contains 13 residues. The full variable domain, completed using reference TRBV11-3 and TRBJ1-1, is EAGVVQSPRYKIIEKKQPVAFWCNPISGHNTLYWYLQNLGQGPELLIRYENEEAVDDSQLPKDRFSAERLKGVDSTLKIQPAELGDSAVYLCASSRTVNTEAFFGQGTRLTVV.

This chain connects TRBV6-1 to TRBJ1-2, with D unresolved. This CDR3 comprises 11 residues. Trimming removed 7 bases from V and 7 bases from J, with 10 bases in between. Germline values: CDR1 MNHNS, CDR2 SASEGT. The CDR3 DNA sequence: TGTGCCAGCAAGTTGATCACTGGCTACACCTTC. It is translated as CASKLITGYTF.

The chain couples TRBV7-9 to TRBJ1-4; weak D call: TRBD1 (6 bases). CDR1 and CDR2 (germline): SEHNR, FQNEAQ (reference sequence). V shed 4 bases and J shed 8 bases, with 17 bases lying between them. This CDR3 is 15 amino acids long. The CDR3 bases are TGTGCCAGCAGCTCACCCCTACAGGGAGGGGAAAAACTGTTTTTT. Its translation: CASSSPLQGGEKLFF. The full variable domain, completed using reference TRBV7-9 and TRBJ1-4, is DTGVSQNPRHKITKRGQNVTFRCDPISEHNRLYWYRQTLGQGPEFLTYFQNEAQLEKSRLLSDRFSAERPKGSFSTLEIQRTEQGDSAMYLCASSSPLQGGEKLFFGSGTQLSVL.

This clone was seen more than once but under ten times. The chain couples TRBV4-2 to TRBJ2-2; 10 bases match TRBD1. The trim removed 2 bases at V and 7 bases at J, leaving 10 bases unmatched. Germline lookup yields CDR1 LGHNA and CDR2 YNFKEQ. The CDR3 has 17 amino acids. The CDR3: CASSQTGTGDNGGELFF. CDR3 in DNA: TGTGCCAGCAGCCAAACCGGGACAGGGGATAACGGCGGGGAGCTGTTTTTT.

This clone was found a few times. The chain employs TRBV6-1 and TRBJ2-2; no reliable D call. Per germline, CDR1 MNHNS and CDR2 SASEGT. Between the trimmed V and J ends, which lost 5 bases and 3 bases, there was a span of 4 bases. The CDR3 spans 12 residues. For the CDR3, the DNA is TGTGCCAGCAGTTCCTACACCGGGGAGCTGTTTTTT. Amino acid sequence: CASSSYTGELFF.

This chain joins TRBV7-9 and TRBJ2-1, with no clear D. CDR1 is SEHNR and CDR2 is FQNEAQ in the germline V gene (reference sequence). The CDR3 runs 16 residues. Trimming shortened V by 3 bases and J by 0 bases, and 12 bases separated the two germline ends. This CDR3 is CASSFLIRVSYNEQFF. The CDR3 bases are TGTGCCAGCAGCTTTCTTATTAGGGTCTCCTACAATGAGCAGTTCTTC. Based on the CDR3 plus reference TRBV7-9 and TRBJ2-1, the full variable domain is DTGVSQNPRHKITKRGQNVTFRCDPISEHNRLYWYRQTLGQGPEFLTYFQNEAQLEKSRLLSDRFSAERPKGSFSTLEIQRTEQGDSAMYLCASSFLIRVSYNEQFFGPGTRLTVL.

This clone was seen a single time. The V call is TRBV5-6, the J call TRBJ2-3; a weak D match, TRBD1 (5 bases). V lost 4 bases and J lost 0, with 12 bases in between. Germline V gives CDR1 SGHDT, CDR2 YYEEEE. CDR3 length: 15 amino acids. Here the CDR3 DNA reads TGTGCCAGCAGCCTTCCAGGGTCTAGCACAGATACGCAGTATTTT. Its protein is CASSLPGSSTDTQYF.

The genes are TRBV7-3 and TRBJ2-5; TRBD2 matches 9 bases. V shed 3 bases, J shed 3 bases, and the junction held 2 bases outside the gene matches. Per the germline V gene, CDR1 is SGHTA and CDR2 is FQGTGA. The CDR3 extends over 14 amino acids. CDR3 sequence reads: CASSLSSGEETQYF. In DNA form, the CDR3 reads TGTGCCAGCAGCTTGTCTAGCGGGGAAGAGACCCAGTACTTC.

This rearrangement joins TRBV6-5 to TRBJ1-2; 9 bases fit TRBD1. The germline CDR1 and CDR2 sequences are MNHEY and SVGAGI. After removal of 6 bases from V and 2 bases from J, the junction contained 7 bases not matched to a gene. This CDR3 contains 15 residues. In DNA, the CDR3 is TGTGCCAGCAGCAAGGACAGGGGAAAAAACTATGGCTACACCTTC. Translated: CASSKDRGKNYGYTF.

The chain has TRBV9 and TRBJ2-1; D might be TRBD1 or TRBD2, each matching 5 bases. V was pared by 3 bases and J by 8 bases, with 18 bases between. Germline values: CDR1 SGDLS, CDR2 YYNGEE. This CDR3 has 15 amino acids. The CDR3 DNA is TGTGCCAGCAGCGAGGGACCCTCCCTGGGTGATGAGCAGTTCTTC. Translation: CASSEGPSLGDEQFF.

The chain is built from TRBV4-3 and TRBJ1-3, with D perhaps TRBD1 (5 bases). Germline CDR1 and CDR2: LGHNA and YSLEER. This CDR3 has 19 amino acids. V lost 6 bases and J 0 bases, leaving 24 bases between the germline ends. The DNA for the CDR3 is TGCGCCAGCAGTCGCTTTGCAGGGTCGCCTAGTCTCTCTGGAAACACCATATATTTT. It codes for CASSRFAGSPSLSGNTIYF.

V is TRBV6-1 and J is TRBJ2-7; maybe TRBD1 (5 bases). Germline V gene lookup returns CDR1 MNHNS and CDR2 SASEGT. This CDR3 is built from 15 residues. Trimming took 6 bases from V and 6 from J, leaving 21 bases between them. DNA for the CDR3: TGTGCCAGCAGCGCACTGACACCAGGGTTTGGCGAGCAGTACGTC. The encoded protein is CASSALTPGFGEQYV.

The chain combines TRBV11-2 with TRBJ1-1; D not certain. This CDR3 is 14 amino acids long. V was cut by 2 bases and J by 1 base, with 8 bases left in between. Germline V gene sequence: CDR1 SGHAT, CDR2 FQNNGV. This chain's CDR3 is CASSLRGGNTEAFF. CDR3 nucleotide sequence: TGTGCCAGCAGCTTACGAGGCGGGAACACTGAAGCTTTCTTT.

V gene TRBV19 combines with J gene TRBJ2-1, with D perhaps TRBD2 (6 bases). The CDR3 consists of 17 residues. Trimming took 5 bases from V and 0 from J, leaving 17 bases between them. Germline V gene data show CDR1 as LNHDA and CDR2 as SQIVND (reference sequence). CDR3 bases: TGTGCCAGTAGTTTGTTTGTTTCGGGGGTCTCCTACAATGAGCAGTTCTTC. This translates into CASSLFVSGVSYNEQFF.

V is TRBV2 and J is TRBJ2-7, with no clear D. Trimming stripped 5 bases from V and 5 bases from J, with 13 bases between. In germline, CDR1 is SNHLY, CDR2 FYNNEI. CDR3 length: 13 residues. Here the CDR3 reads CASSSRRNNEQYF. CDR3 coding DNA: TGTGCCAGCAGTTCCCGACGGAACAACGAGCAGTACTTC.